The 26 T cell receptor beta chains given below trace back to one sample, sequenced in a study of T-cell reconstitution after alpha-beta-depleted transplantation in children. Preparation of the TCRbeta library was carried out with unique molecular identifiers. TCRdb processed the PCR reads anew with MiXCR; each CDR3 protein has one entry. The table includes 200,000 to 250,000 distinct CDR3 sequences, around 7.7% detected once. Material: PBMCs, mostly from graft donor cells, obtained 360 days after TCRalphabeta/CD19-depleted stem cell transplant. These receptors were obtained from a male patient between 2 and 9 years old who had a stem cell transplant for acute myeloid leukemia, so the T cells may come from the graft donor.

This clonotype was picked up many times. J is TRBJ2-2 and V is TRBV10-3, with 8 bases identical to TRBD1. This CDR3 spans 14 amino acids. Per germline, CDR1 ENHRY and CDR2 SYGVKD. Trimming cost V 11 bases and J 1 base; bases outside gene matches: 6. CDR3 nucleotide sequence: TGTGCCTCCCAGGGGACAGGGAACACCGGGGAGCTGTTTTTT. Its translation is CASQGTGNTGELFF.

A few counts support this clonotype. V gene TRBV7-9 combines with J gene TRBJ2-3, with D tentatively TRBD1 (6 bases). The germline CDR1 and CDR2 sequences are SEHNR and FQNEAQ (reference sequence). Trimming left V 6 bases short and J 5 bases short, with 12 bases between. This CDR3 comprises 13 residues. CDR3 bases: TGTGCCAGCAGTCGAACAGGGATAGATACGCAGTATTTT. This gives the protein CASSRTGIDTQYF. Using reference TRBV7-9 and TRBJ2-3 for the parts outside the CDR3, the full variable domain is DTGVSQNPRHKITKRGQNVTFRCDPISEHNRLYWYRQTLGQGPEFLTYFQNEAQLEKSRLLSDRFSAERPKGSFSTLEIQRTEQGDSAMYLCASSRTGIDTQYFGPGTRLTVL.

The genes are TRBV7-2 and TRBJ2-5; 7 bases fit TRBD2. CDR3 length: 14 amino acids. After removal of 1 base from V and 4 bases from J, the junction contained 3 bases not matched to a gene. Germline V CDR1 and CDR2: SGHTA, FQGNSA. The CDR3 protein is CASSLGGLSETQYF. The CDR3 nucleotides are TGTGCCAGCAGCTTAGGGGGACTATCAGAGACCCAGTACTTC.

There are a few counts of this clonotype. The chain recombines TRBV14 with TRBJ2-4, with 7 bases that match TRBD2. The J segment lost 1 base and the V segment lost 1 base, leaving 10 bases of the junction unmatched. Germline V lookup: CDR1 SGHDN, CDR2 FVKESK. The CDR3 covers 18 residues. The CDR3 reads CASSQGVGGSSAKNIQYF. DNA of the CDR3: TGTGCCAGCAGCCAAGGAGTTGGCGGGAGCTCTGCCAAAAACATTCAGTACTTC. Combining the CDR3 with reference TRBV14 and TRBJ2-4 gives the whole variable domain EAGVTQFPSHSVIEKGQTVTLRCDPISGHDNLYWYRRVMGKEIKFLLHFVKESKQDESGMPNNRFLAERTGGTYSTLKVQPAELEDSGVYFCASSQGVGGSSAKNIQYFGAGTRLSVL.

This clonotype occurred many times. The rearrangement uses TRBV7-2 and TRBJ2-5; maybe TRBD2 (5 bases). Germline lookup yields CDR1 SGHTA and CDR2 FQGNSA. V dropped 5 bases and J dropped 4 bases, with 17 bases sitting between them. The CDR3 extends over 15 amino acids. CDR3 sequence reads: CASSPTRWAGETQYF. CDR3 in DNA: TGTGCCAGCAGCCCCACTAGGTGGGCGGGAGAGACCCAGTACTTC.

This clonotype was found a few times. V and J are TRBV4-1 and TRBJ2-7; D is possibly TRBD1 (5 bases). V lost 5 bases, J lost 5 bases, and 16 bases lay in between. The CDR3 is made up of 14 amino acids. CDR1 MGHRA and CDR2 YSYEKL come from the germline V gene. The CDR3, as DNA: TGCGCCAGCAGCTCCCCAGGGTCAGTCCACGAGCAGTACGTC. Residues: CASSSPGSVHEQYV.

This clonotype was counted many times. The chain uses TRBV12-3 or TRBV12-4 and TRBJ2-5, with 12 bases identical to TRBD2. The ends lost 6 bases at V and 4 bases at J; junction bases unmatched: 6. This CDR3 region has 15 residues. DNA of the CDR3: TGTGCCAGCAGAAACCTAGCGGGAGGGCCAGAGACCCAGTACTTC. Protein sequence: CASRNLAGGPETQYF.

This clonotype was counted at least ten times. This chain connects TRBV29-1 to TRBJ2-1; tentative D call: TRBD1 (5 bases). Trimming left V 2 bases short and J 13 bases short, with 12 bases between. Germline-derived CDR1 and CDR2 are SQVTM and ANQGSEA. The CDR3 has 11 residues. Here the CDR3 DNA reads TGCAGCGTTGAAATGCAGGGAATTCAGTTCTTC. Translation gives CSVEMQGIQFF.

The gene calls are TRBV20-1 and TRBJ1-1; D is undetermined. The CDR3 is made up of 14 amino acids. Germline V gene lookup returns CDR1 DFQATT and CDR2 SNEGSKA (reference sequence). V lost 4 bases and J lost 0, with 12 bases in between. The CDR3 nucleotides are TGCAGTGCTAAGTTTAGTGGGCTGAACACTGAAGCTTTCTTT. It translates to CSAKFSGLNTEAFF.

This clonotype came up many times. The chain employs TRBV28 and TRBJ2-5; D may match TRBD1 or TRBD2 (5 bases each). This CDR3 spans 21 amino acids. Trimming cost V 6 bases and J 9 bases, with 41 bases left between them. Germline loops: CDR1 MDHEN, CDR2 SYDVKM. CDR3 in amino acids: CASRPSPGRRTSQWVFRAQYF. CDR3 sequence (DNA): TGTGCCAGCAGGCCTTCACCGGGACGGCGAACATCCCAATGGGTTTTTCGGGCCCAGTACTTC.

This chain joins TRBV5-1 and TRBJ1-2; 7 bases are a match to TRBD1. V was clipped by 0 bases and J by 1 base; unmatched bases: 3. The CDR3 is 15 residues long. In germline, CDR1 is SGHRS, CDR2 YFSETQ. The CDR3: CASSLDGQVNYGYTF. Here the CDR3 DNA reads TGCGCCAGCAGCTTGGACGGACAGGTTAACTATGGCTACACCTTC.

The rearrangement links TRBV7-8 to TRBJ2-7, with 13 bases identical to TRBD2. With V trimmed by 5 bases and J by 2 bases, 3 bases remained unmatched. Germline V gene data show CDR1 as SGHVS and CDR2 as FQNEAQ. The CDR3 contains 15 residues. CDR3 in DNA: TGTGCCAGCAGCATACTAGCGGGAGGGCCCTACGAGCAGTACTTC. Protein sequence: CASSILAGGPYEQYF.

This clonotype showed up just a few times. The chain combines TRBV20-1 with TRBJ1-2, with D maybe TRBD1 (6 bases). There are 14 residues in the CDR3. Germline CDR1 DFQATT, CDR2 SNEGSKA (reference sequence). V lost 5 bases and J lost 2, with 15 bases in between. The CDR3 DNA is TGCAGTGCTTGGGTGGGACACACCAACTATGGCTACACCTTC. Protein product: CSAWVGHTNYGYTF.

The chain carries TRBV6-5 and TRBJ2-6; perhaps TRBD2 as D (7 bases). The V end lost 10 bases, the J end lost 0 bases, and 19 bases lay between the germline ends. The germline gives CDR1 MNHEY, CDR2 SVGAGI. The CDR3 has 17 residues. The DNA of the CDR3 is TGTGCCACAGCTAGTGGCGGGGGCCCCTCTGGGGCCAACGTCCTGACTTTC. It is translated as CATASGGGPSGANVLTF.

The chain couples TRBV15 to TRBJ2-1; 10 nucleotides align to TRBD1. Germline V gives CDR1 LNHNV, CDR2 YYDKDF (reference sequence). With V trimmed by 1 base and J by 7 bases, 4 bases remained unmatched. The CDR3 runs 15 residues. Written as DNA, the CDR3 is TGTGCCACCAGCAGAGGGGACAGGGGACCTAATGAGCAGTTCTTC. Protein sequence: CATSRGDRGPNEQFF.

This clonotype has a count of ten or more. The V call is TRBV5-5, the J call TRBJ2-5, with D perhaps assigned TRBD1 or TRBD2 (5 bases each). Germline V gene sequence: CDR1 SGHKS, CDR2 YYEKEE (reference sequence). This CDR3 is 16 amino acids long. Deletions cut 0 bases from V and 1 base from J, with 13 bases between. CDR3 loop: CASSLVVLGTQETQYF. The CDR3 DNA sequence: TGTGCCAGCAGCTTGGTGGTACTGGGGACCCAAGAGACCCAGTACTTC.

This chain connects TRBV20-1 to TRBJ2-7; D not resolved. The CDR3 covers 14 residues. Germline V gene data show CDR1 as DFQATT and CDR2 as SNEGSKA (reference sequence). The V and J ends lost 7 bases and 1 base respectively, with 17 bases between them. The chain's CDR3 is CSVPKRALSYEQYF. Here the CDR3 DNA reads TGCAGTGTCCCGAAAAGGGCACTTTCCTACGAGCAGTACTTC.

This clonotype was picked up a small number of times. V usage is TRBV5-1 and J usage is TRBJ1-2, with a tentative D call TRBD1 (5 bases). The CDR3 is 16 residues long. Trimming left V 1 base short and J 3 bases short, with 16 bases between. Germline CDR1 reads SGHRS; CDR2 reads YFSETQ. The CDR3 region has the DNA TGCGCCAGCAGCTTGAAGGGGCCGGGTGCGTACTATGGCTACACCTTC. Its translation is CASSLKGPGAYYGYTF.

The rearrangement uses TRBV20-1 and TRBJ1-2; no reliable D call. Trimming cost V 4 bases and J 1 base, with 10 bases left between them. The V gene's germline CDR1 is DFQATT and CDR2 SNEGSKA (reference sequence). This CDR3 region has 13 residues. CDR3 nucleotides: TGCAGTGCTACAATCGGGTTTAACTATGGCTACACCTTC. Translated, it gives CSATIGFNYGYTF.

This clonotype appeared many times. CDR3 protein: CASSLRQAGYTF. The CDR3 nucleotides read TGTGCCAGCAGCCTTCGACAGGCCGGCTACACCTTC. This chain links TRBV3-1 with TRBJ1-2; possibly TRBD1 for D (6 bases). Trimming cost V 4 bases and J 8 bases, with 11 bases left between them. The CDR3 loop spans 12 amino acids. CDR1 LGHDT and CDR2 YNNKEL come from the germline V gene (reference sequence). Full variable domain (remainder filled in from reference TRBV3-1 and TRBJ1-2): DTAVSQTPKYLVTQMGNDKSIKCEQNLGHDTMYWYKQDSKKFLKIMFSYNNKELIINETVPNRFSPKSPDKAHLNLHINSLELGDSAVYFCASSLRQAGYTFGSGTRLTVV.

Many counts were recorded for this clonotype. The chain combines TRBV12-3 or TRBV12-4 with TRBJ2-3; 7 bases agree with TRBD1. V trimming: 3 bases; J trimming: 0 bases; junction bases outside the gene matches: 9. This CDR3 is built from 17 residues. Here the CDR3 DNA reads TGTGCCAGCAGTTTTCCTCCGGGACAGATTAGCACAGATACGCAGTATTTT. As protein: CASSFPPGQISTDTQYF.

This clonotype was counted at least ten times. The chain uses TRBV20-1 and TRBJ1-5; 7 positions match TRBD1. CDR3 size: 14 residues. CDR1 is DFQATT and CDR2 is SNEGSKA in the germline V gene (reference sequence). V trimming: 3 bases; J trimming: 3 bases; junction bases outside the gene matches: 5. CDR3 coding DNA: TGCAGTGCTAGGGGGACAGTTCTCAATCAGCCCCAGCATTTT. Translated, it gives CSARGTVLNQPQHF.

Only a few counts were recorded for this clonotype. The chain is built from TRBV20-1 and TRBJ2-1; D remains unclear. The CDR3 runs 16 residues. Germline V gene data show CDR1 as DFQATT and CDR2 as SNEGSKA (reference sequence). The V end lost 6 bases, the J end lost 1 base, and 19 bases lay between the germline ends. The CDR3 loop is CSAPPIPGSSYNEQFF. The CDR3 region has the DNA TGCAGTGCCCCTCCCATACCTGGTTCTTCCTACAATGAGCAGTTCTTC.

The chain uses TRBV7-6 and TRBJ2-5; D is unresolved. The ends were cut back, 3 bases at V and 2 bases at J, with 7 bases in the middle. Germline V CDR1 and CDR2: SGHVS, FNYEAQ. This CDR3 is 13 amino acids long. This CDR3 is CASSLRRQETQYF. Here the CDR3 DNA reads TGTGCCAGCAGCTTGAGGAGACAAGAGACCCAGTACTTC.

A few counts support this clonotype. The CDR3 coding sequence is TGTGCCAGCAGCCCCCAGAGGGTCGGGGAGCTGTTTTTT. Encoded protein: CASSPQRVGELFF. V usage is TRBV7-2 and J usage is TRBJ2-2; D might be TRBD2 (5 bases). V lost 5 bases to trimming and J lost 7 bases, with 11 bases between them. The germline gives CDR1 SGHTA, CDR2 FQGNSA. This CDR3 region has 13 residues.

There are many counts of this clonotype. The chain employs TRBV6-6 and TRBJ1-2; D may be TRBD1 (6 bases). The CDR3 runs 12 residues. Germline V gives CDR1 MNHNY, CDR2 SVGAGI (reference sequence). V lost 8 bases and J 8 bases, leaving 15 bases between the germline ends. The CDR3 region has the DNA TGTGCCAGCGCCGGGTTAAGGGGGGGCTACACCTTC. This translates into CASAGLRGGYTF.